The 13 T cell receptor beta chains given below trace back to one sample, sequenced in a study of tumor-infiltrating lymphocytes in oesophageal squamous cell carcinoma. MiXCR, applied by TCRdb to the PCR reads, yields one record per CDR3 protein. The sample holds tens of thousands of distinct CDR3 sequences; roughly a third are singletons and the top ten take 19%. Source material: esophageal tumor tissue. Source of these receptors: a female donor with esophageal squamous cell carcinoma.

V usage is TRBV27 and J usage is TRBJ2-4, with 10 bases fitting TRBD2. The J call could be wrong; TRBJ2-1 is a better fit for the DNA end. Germline assignment: CDR1 MNHEY and CDR2 SMNVEV (reference sequence). The CDR3 runs 15 residues. As DNA, the CDR3 is TGTGCCAGCAGTTCCTTACAGACTAGCGGGAATGAGCAGTTCTTC. This gives the protein CASSSLQTSGNEQFF.

This clonotype has just a few counts. V and J are TRBV2 and TRBJ2-3, with 7 nucleotides matching TRBD1. Germline V CDR1 and CDR2: SNHLY, FYNNEI. V lost 8 bases to trimming and J lost 6 bases; unmatched junction nucleotides: 5. CDR3 length equals 12 residues. The CDR3: CASGQESDTQYF. The DNA for the CDR3 is TGTGCCAGCGGACAGGAATCCGATACGCAGTATTTT.

In this sample, this clonotype turned up many times. The chain employs TRBV27 and TRBJ2-3; 11 nucleotides agree with TRBD1. Judging by the DNA end, TRBJ2-7 fits better; the J call may be wrong. The CDR3 extends over 14 amino acids. The germline gives CDR1 MNHEY, CDR2 SMNVEV (reference sequence). Here the CDR3 DNA reads TGTGCCAGCACCCCTGGACAGGGGGCGGGAGAGCAGTACTTC. It translates to CASTPGQGAGEQYF.

The chain has TRBV20-1 and TRBJ2-7; 10 bases match TRBD2. This CDR3 comprises 14 residues. The germline V gene encodes CDR1 DFQATT and CDR2 SNEGSKA (reference sequence). CDR3 amino acids: CSADGTSEHYEQYF. The CDR3 bases are TGCAGCGCCGACGGGACTAGCGAACATTACGAGCAGTACTTC.

This clonotype appeared a few times. This chain links TRBV6-5 with TRBJ2-1; 8 positions match TRBD2. The CDR3 totals 17 residues. Germline lookup yields CDR1 MNHEY and CDR2 SVGAGI. V dropped 0 bases and J dropped 0; count of bases not matched to a gene: 4. The CDR3 nucleotides read TGTGCCAGCAGTTACTCGACTAGCGCCTACTCCTACAATGAGCAGTTCTTC. Translation gives CASSYSTSAYSYNEQFF.

This chain links TRBV6-2 or TRBV6-3 with TRBJ2-6; 13 nucleotides align to TRBD2. The DNA end is a closer match to TRBJ2-1, so the J assignment may be wrong. Germline assignment: CDR1 MNHEY and CDR2 SVGEGT. This CDR3 contains 15 residues. The CDR3 reads CASSQPGLAGLEQFF. CDR3 bases: TGTGCCAGCAGTCAACCGGGACTAGCGGGACTCGAGCAGTTCTTC.

This clonotype was seen repeatedly, ten times or more. The rearrangement joins TRBV11-2 to TRBJ2-7, with TRBD2 as a possible D gene (5 bases). The CDR3 length is 16 residues. Trimming shortened V by 4 bases and J by 1 base, and 17 bases separated the two germline ends. The germline gives CDR1 SGHAT, CDR2 FQNNGV. CDR3 DNA: TGTGCCAGCAGCTGGAGGTTGGGGAGTCGGTCCTACGAGCAGTACTTC. Translating gives CASSWRLGSRSYEQYF.

The V gene is TRBV6-5, the J gene TRBJ2-7; D is perhaps TRBD1 (5 bases). CDR1 and CDR2 from the germline V gene are MNHEY and SVGAGI. V was cut by 0 bases and J by 4 bases, with 10 bases left in between. There are 14 residues in the CDR3. The CDR3 is CASSYSEAGYEQYF. For the CDR3, the DNA is TGTGCCAGCAGTTACTCGGAAGCAGGGTACGAGCAGTACTTC.

The chain is built from TRBV18 and TRBJ2-7; 7 bases align to TRBD1. The end of the DNA is better explained by TRBJ1-2, so the J call may be wrong. The CDR3 is made up of 16 amino acids. Germline V lookup: CDR1 KGHSH, CDR2 LQKENI. CDR3 protein: CASSQDLQGANYGYTF. DNA of the CDR3: TGTGCCAGCTCACAAGACCTCCAGGGGGCTAACTATGGCTACACCTTC.

This rearrangement joins TRBV18 to TRBJ2-3; perhaps TRBD1 as D (6 bases). The J call may be faulty, since TRBJ2-1 better matches the DNA end. The CDR3 length is 15 residues. Per germline, CDR1 KGHSH and CDR2 LQKENI. CDR3 sequence: CASSPGSRDIYEQFF. CDR3 bases: TGTGCCAGCTCACCAGGGTCCCGGGACATTTACGAGCAGTTCTTC.

This clonotype was seen a few times. The chain uses TRBV10-1 and TRBJ2-7; 13 nucleotides match TRBD2. V shed 5 bases and J 7 bases; nucleotides not matched to a gene: 14. The V gene's germline CDR1 is WNHNN and CDR2 SYGVQD (reference sequence). The CDR3 totals 17 residues. The CDR3 DNA reads as TGCGCCAGCAGTACAGGGACTAGCGGGGCCCCACTTCGGGAGCAGTACTTC. This sequence encodes CASSTGTSGAPLREQYF.

This clonotype was observed at least ten times. The J gene is TRBJ1-3, the V gene TRBV10-3, with 8 bases aligning to TRBD1. Germline V CDR1 and CDR2: ENHRY, SYGVKD. J was trimmed by 2 bases and V by 6 bases; bases with no gene match: 6. CDR3 length: 15 amino acids. CDR3 sequence: CAISGQGNPGNTIYF. The CDR3 DNA reads TGTGCCATCAGCGGACAGGGTAACCCTGGAAACACCATATATTTT.

In its sample, this clonotype ranks as hyperexpanded. V and J are TRBV6-1 and TRBJ2-7, with 14 bases fitting TRBD2. In germline, CDR1 is MNHNS, CDR2 SASEGT. The CDR3 is made up of 15 amino acids. The V gene end was trimmed by 7 bases and the J gene end by 6 bases; junction bases not matched to a gene: 8. The CDR3 region is CASNRGLAGVVEQYF. CDR3 bases: TGTGCCAGCAATAGGGGACTAGCGGGAGTTGTCGAGCAGTACTTC.